The TCR beta chain described here comes from a study of cytomegalovirus exposure and HLA in healthy donors. As for the study in general: Some 85 million unique TCRs, all from HLA-typed donors, were included in an early release of the data. Study observations and caveats: As was reported, the HLA-A and HLA-B alleles of most subjects were accurately predicted from TCR beta sequences. Data from an earlier analysis indicated that most TCR beta V segments were productive either about 87% or about 30% of the time.

To note about this clone: Its specificity is unknown.

The germline CDR1 and CDR2 sequences are SGHNT and YENEEA. With V trimmed by 5 bases and J by 12 bases, 10 bases remained unmatched. The CDR3 length is 13 residues. Researchers ran the PCR with 60 Vbeta and 13 Jbeta primers. Here immunoSEQ multiplex PCR was the method, and the copy in TCRdb shows in-frame clones only, minus some. The sample lists about 140,000 clones, around 79% occurring once. Sequenced input: PBMCs. The receptor comes from a female donor in good health and CMV-seronegative. The chain couples TRBV11-3 to TRBJ2-7, with TRBD2 matching over 10 bases. The DNA of the CDR3 is TGTGCCAGCAGCCAAGAAAGCGGGAGGGTTCGGTACTTC. It is translated as CASSQESGRVRYF.